Listed below are T cell receptor beta chains from one sample, sequenced in a study of blood T cell repertoires in COVID-19. Assay: immunoSEQ multiplex PCR; the TCRdb copy retains only in-frame clones and omits some. The sample yields about 280,000 clones, approximately 90% seen once. The sequencing sample was made of PBMCs or T cells enriched from blood (not recorded which). All receptors come from a woman aged 40-49 years who had recovered from COVID-19. Both conserved end residues are part of each CDR3. A D gene is named only where the DNA matches it firmly. Not every row has a clone size; where given, it reads once, few, many or a size class.

d_call,v_call,j_call,clone_size,cdr3_aa,cdr3_nt
.,TRBV12-3/TRBV12-4,TRBJ1-5,.,CASRAGSNQPQHF,TGTGCCAGCAGAGCGGGTAGCAATCAGCCCCAGCATTTT
TRBD1,TRBV4-3,TRBJ2-7,.,CASSHLTGQTYEQYF,TGCGCCAGCAGCCATCTCACGGGACAGACCTACGAGCAGTACTTC
TRBD2,TRBV2,TRBJ2-7,.,CASALTSGVLDEQYF,TGTGCCAGCGCCCTTACTAGCGGCGTCCTGGACGAGCAGTACTTC
TRBD1,TRBV6-6,TRBJ1-6,.,CASSSTGTGRSPLHF,TGTGCCAGCAGCAGTACCGGGACAGGTCGTTCACCCCTCCACTTT
.,TRBV28,TRBJ1-3,.,CASRRVSGNTIYF,TGTGCCAGCAGAAGAGTTTCTGGAAACACCATATATTTT
TRBD1,TRBV5-1,TRBJ1-6,.,CASSQDRRDSPLHF,TGCGCCAGCAGCCAGGACAGGAGGGATTCACCCCTCCACTTT
TRBD1,TRBV6-1,TRBJ2-7,.,CASSDWTGSFEQYF,TGTGCCAGCAGTGATTGGACAGGGAGTTTCGAGCAGTACTTC
.,TRBV21-1,TRBJ2-3,.,CASSFPVRNTDTQYF,TGTGCCAGCAGCTTTCCGGTCAGGAACACAGATACGCAGTATTTT
.,TRBV28,TRBJ2-3,.,CASSFPPRDTQYF,TGTGCCAGCAGTTTTCCACCCAGGGATACGCAGTATTTT
.,TRBV3-1/TRBV3-2,TRBJ1-1,.,CASSHLTVNTEAFF,TGTGCCAGCAGCCACTTGACAGTAAACACTGAAGCTTTCTTT
.,TRBV9,TRBJ1-5,.,CASSVVVGGRLRLGCNQPQHF,TGTGCCAGCAGCGTAGTCGTAGGGGGACGACTCAGGCTGGGATGCAATCAGCCCCAGCATTTT
.,TRBV24-1,TRBJ1-2,once,CATRQGYTF,TGTGCCACCAGACAGGGCTACACCTTC
.,TRBV7-2,TRBJ1-2,.,CASSSDRGRGGYTF,TGTGCCAGCAGCTCGGACCGGGGTCGGGGTGGCTACACCTTC
TRBD2,TRBV30,TRBJ2-7,.,CAWSVRLAGFSYEQYF,TGTGCCTGGAGTGTACGACTAGCGGGTTTCTCCTACGAGCAGTACTTC
.,TRBV21-1,TRBJ1-5,.,CASSASTGGGNQPQHF,TGTGCCAGCAGCGCGTCTACAGGGGGAGGCAATCAGCCCCAGCATTTT
.,TRBV10-2,TRBJ1-2,.,CASSESKLPDGYTF,TGCGCCAGCAGTGAGTCAAAGCTTCCCGATGGCTACACCTTC
TRBD2,TRBV11-1,TRBJ2-5,once,CASSLGLAGAETQYF,TGTGCCAGCAGCTTAGGACTAGCGGGAGCTGAGACCCAGTACTTC
TRBD2,TRBV19,TRBJ2-1,.,CASSILSGGLYNEQFF,TGTGCCAGTAGTATACTCAGCGGGGGGCTCTACAATGAGCAGTTCTTC
TRBD1,TRBV11-1,TRBJ2-7,.,CASSLNPWTGADEQYF,TGTGCCAGCAGCTTAAACCCCTGGACAGGGGCCGACGAGCAGTACTTC
TRBD2,TRBV15,TRBJ2-1,.,CATSSILAGVYNEQFF,TGTGCCACCAGCAGTATACTAGCGGGAGTCTACAATGAGCAGTTCTTC
TRBD1,TRBV5-1,TRBJ1-1,.,CASSPGDRGVAEAFF,TGCGCCAGCAGCCCCGGGGACAGGGGGGTGGCTGAAGCTTTCTTT
.,TRBV2,TRBJ2-7,.,CASEGRGGLRPYEQYF,TGTGCCAGCGAAGGCCGGGGTGGGCTCCGTCCCTACGAGCAGTACTTC
.,TRBV13,TRBJ1-3,.,CASSVGGAGGSGNTIYF,TGTGCCAGCAGCGTCGGCGGTGCGGGAGGCTCTGGAAACACCATATATTTT
.,TRBV7-9,TRBJ2-1,.,CASRPGLAVSYNEQFF,TGTGCCAGCAGGCCCGGGTTAGCGGTCTCCTACAATGAGCAGTTCTTC
TRBD1,TRBV7-3,TRBJ2-1,many,CASSLGVGQGKHEQFF,TGTGCCAGCAGCTTGGGCGTGGGACAGGGGAAACATGAGCAGTTCTTC
.,TRBV6-5,TRBJ1-6,.,CASRGHSYNSPLHF,TGTGCCAGCAGGGGGCACTCCTATAATTCACCCCTCCACTTT
TRBD1,TRBV28,TRBJ1-6,.,CASRQGQLNSPLHF,TGTGCCAGCCGCCAGGGACAGCTTAATTCACCCCTCCACTTT
TRBD1,TRBV7-9,TRBJ1-2,once,CASSLEGAHYGYTF,TGTGCCAGCAGCTTAGAGGGGGCACACTATGGCTACACCTTC